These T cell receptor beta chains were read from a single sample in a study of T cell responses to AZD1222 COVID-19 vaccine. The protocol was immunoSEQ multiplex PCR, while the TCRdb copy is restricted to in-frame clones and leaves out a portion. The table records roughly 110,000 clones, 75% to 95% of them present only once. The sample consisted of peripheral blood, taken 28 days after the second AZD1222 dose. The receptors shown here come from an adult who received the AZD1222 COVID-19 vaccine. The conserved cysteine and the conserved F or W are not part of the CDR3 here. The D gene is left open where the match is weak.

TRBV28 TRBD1 ASSFRGRLSYEQY
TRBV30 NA AWSTRNQPQH
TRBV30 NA AWSREGRKTEAF
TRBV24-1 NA ATSQNTEAF
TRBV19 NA ASSIVQGRGYEQY
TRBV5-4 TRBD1 ASSFRGGSGNTIY
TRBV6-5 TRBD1 ASSPQGRSNQPQH
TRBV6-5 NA ASRVGTSGNTIY
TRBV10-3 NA AIYREGYGYT
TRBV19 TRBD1 ASSILGDSLNQPQH
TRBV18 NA ASSVTTGSREKLF
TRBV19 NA ASRPGSSTDTQY
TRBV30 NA AWSVKSATEAF
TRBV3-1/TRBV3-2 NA ASSLATKGGEQY
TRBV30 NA AWSVLSNEQF
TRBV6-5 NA ATDPTGPTYEQY
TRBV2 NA ASSAGTEAF
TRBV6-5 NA ASSYSGRTYGYT
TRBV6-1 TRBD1 ASSDNRGEQY
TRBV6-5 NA ASSYRPSRSGTEAF
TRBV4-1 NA ASSYPGTTNYGYT
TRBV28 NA ASSLKIGRAF
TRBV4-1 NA ASSQAAGPPLH
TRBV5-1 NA ASSGANTEAF
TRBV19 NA ASSWGYEQF
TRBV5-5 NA ASSLGTVVYEQY
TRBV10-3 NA AISDRTANYGYT
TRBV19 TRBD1 ASSMTGNYGYT
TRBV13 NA ASSLGRDPYEQY
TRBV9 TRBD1 ASSVGSDRGHYEQY
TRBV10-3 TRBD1 AISEGGTGGAEQY
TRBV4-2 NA ASSQDSSRNTEAF
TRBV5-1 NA ASSQRTFANTGELF
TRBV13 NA ASSLGYVGSYEQY
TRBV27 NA ASSLSRGAGNQPQH
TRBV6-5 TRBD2 ASSSGTSAYEQY